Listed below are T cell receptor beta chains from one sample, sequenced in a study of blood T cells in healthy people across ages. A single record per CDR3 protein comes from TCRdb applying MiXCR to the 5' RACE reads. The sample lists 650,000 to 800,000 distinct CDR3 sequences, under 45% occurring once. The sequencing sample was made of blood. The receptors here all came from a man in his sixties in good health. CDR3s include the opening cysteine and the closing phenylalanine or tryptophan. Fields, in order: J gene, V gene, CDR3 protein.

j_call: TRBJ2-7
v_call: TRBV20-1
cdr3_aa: CSARDRQGYTYEQYF

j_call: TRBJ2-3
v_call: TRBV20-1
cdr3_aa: CSAPPGGGEGADTQYF

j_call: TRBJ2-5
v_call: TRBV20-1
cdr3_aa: CSARDSLFRETQYF

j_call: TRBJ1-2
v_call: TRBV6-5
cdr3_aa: CASSYSRGQGYGYTF

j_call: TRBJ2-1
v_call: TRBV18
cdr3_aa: CASSPRFGGNEQFF

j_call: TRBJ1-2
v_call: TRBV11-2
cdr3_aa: CASSLDSRVGVYTF

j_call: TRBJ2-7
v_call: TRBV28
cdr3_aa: CASSLGLFYEQYF

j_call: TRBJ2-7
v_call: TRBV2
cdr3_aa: CASSVSTSGCDQYF

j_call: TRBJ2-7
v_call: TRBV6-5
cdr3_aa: CASSVHRDRTYEQYF

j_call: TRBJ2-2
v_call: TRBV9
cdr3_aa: CASSGQGAYEQFF

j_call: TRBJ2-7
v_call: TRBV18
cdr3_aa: CASSGTVAYKQYF

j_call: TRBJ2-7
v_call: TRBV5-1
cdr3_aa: CASPRFGAGETYEQYF

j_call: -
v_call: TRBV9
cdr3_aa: CASSVGSGGAPETQYF

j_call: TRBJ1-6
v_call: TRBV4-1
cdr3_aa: CASSQDDRGGSPLHF

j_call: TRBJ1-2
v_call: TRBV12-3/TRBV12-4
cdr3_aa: CASSLGALSRGYTF

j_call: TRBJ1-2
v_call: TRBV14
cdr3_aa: CASRQDGQGKDGYTF

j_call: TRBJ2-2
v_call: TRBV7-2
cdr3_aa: CASSPSLGELFF

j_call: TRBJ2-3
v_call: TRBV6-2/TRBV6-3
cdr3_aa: CASSRGHPDTQYF

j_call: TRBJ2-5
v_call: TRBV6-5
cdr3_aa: CASSFDRVGTQYF

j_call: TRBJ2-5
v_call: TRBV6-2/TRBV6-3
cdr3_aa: CASSQFRTGALQETQYF

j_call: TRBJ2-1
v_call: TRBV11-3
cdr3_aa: CASSPRPGEGGSYNEQFF

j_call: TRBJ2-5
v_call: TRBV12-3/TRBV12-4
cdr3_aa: CASSSGQVQETQYF

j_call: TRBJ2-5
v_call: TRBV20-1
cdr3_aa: CSARDRQISSQETQYF

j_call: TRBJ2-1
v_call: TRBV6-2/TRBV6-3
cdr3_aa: CASTQGTASSYNEQFF

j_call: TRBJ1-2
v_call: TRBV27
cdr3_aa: CASSFSWDRGGYTF

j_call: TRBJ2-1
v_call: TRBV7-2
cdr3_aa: CASSFRDNYNEQFF

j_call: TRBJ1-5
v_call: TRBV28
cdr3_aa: CASSLLGYSNQPQHF

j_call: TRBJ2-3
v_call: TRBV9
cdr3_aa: CASNQTPSGDTQYF

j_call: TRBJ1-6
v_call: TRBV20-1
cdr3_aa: CSARVRTGVMDSPLHF

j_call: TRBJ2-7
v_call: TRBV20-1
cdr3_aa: CSARHTSGGARNYEQYF

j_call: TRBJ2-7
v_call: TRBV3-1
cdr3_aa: CASSQGDFYEQYF

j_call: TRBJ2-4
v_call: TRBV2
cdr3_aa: CASSEKVVGGPKNIQYF

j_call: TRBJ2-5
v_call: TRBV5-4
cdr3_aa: CASSSPSQGNFETQYF

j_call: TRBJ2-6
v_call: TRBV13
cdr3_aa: CASRPRQAGTNVLTF

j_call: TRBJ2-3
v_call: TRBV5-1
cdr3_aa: CASSLPPTGGNTDTQYF

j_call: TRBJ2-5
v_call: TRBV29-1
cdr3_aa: CSGQTWTGPKETVQETQYF

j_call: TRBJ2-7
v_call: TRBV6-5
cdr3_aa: CASRIGTRVSHNEQYF

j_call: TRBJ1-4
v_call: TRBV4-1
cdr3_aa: CASSRRLGGNEKLFF

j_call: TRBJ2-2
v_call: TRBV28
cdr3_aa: CASSWGRTNTGELFF

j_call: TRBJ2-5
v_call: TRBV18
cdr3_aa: CASSAGVPPQETQYF

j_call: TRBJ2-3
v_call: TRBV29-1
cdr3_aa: CSAIGGTGGLTQYF

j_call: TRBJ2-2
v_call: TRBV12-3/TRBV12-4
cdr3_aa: CASRLDAWTGELFF

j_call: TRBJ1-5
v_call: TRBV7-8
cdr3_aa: CASSLRDRVGQPQHF

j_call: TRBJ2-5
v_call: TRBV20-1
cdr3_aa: CSARGRTQETQYF

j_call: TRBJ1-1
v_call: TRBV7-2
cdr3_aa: CASSLFNTEAFF

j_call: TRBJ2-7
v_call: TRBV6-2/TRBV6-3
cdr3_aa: CASNLVHASYEQYF